This T cell receptor beta chain stems from a study of cytomegalovirus exposure and HLA in healthy donors. Findings of the study overall: In a later analysis, TCR beta V- and J-gene trimming showed a link to a missense DCLRE1C variant.

This PCR relied on a set of 60 Vbeta primers and 13 Jbeta primers. The data were produced by immunoSEQ multiplex PCR, yet TCRdb's version contains in-frame clones alone and is incomplete. Among some 120,000 clones listed, more than 80% were seen once. This CDR3 is 15 amino acids long. Deletions cut 4 bases from V and 11 bases from J, with 19 bases between. Germline loops: CDR1 SGDLS, CDR2 YYNGEE. This clone was seen only once. The antigen remains undetermined. In the same sample, other DNA sequences code for this CDR3. The chain joins TRBV9 to TRBJ1-6, with D perhaps matching TRBD1 (5 bases). The clonotype originates from a woman aged 25 to 39 in good health and CMV-seropositive. The sample taken for sequencing was PBMCs. CDR3 in DNA: TGTGCCAGCAGCCGTCTGGGACGCGGGGAAACACCCCTCCACTTT. It yields the protein CASSRLGRGETPLHF.